This TCR beta chain came from a study of T cell responses to AZD1222 COVID-19 vaccine. The study's findings and limits: Two AZD1222 doses significantly raised spike-specific TCR breadth and depth over controls. Repertoire sampling was restricted to post-peak T cell response timepoints. Researchers report vaccine-associated CD4 TCRs spanning spike, with dominance at 160-218 and 743-854. Possibly, clonal diversity was underestimated; donors were largely white British and included more females.

Assay used: immunoSEQ multiplex PCR; TCRdb lists only in-frame clones, some missing. Of over 50,000 clones listed, 80% to 90% were seen once; the top ten hold 14% to 15%. Concerning this clone itself: Its antigen is not known.

The sample here was peripheral blood, taken on day 0 of AZD1222 vaccination. This sequence was found in an adult in good health.

For the CDR3, the DNA is TGTGCCAGCAACCCGGGACCAGCGAACACCGGGGAGCTGTTTTTT. As protein: CASNPGPANTGELFF. The chain couples TRBV2 to TRBJ2-2; D could derive from TRBD1 or TRBD2 (5 bases each). The CDR3 contains 15 residues. Germline loops: CDR1 SNHLY, CDR2 FYNNEI. V was shortened by 7 bases and J by 0 bases, with 12 bases between the two germline ends.